Below, 18 T cell receptor beta chains from the same sample are listed, as sequenced in a study of identical twins. TCRdb re-analysed the 5' RACE reads in MiXCR, keeping a single row per CDR3 protein. The data contain 300,000 to 350,000 distinct CDR3 sequences, roughly 12% of them singletons. The data also belong to a second study, concerning yellow fever vaccine responses in identical twins.

Sequences were obtained from CD8+ T cells sorted from blood. The receptor source for this set is a woman under 30 in good health.

The gene calls are TRBV5-5 and TRBJ1-1; no clear D gene. Between the trimmed V and J ends, which lost 4 bases and 4 bases, there was a span of 11 bases. This CDR3 has 13 amino acids. Germline assignment: CDR1 SGHKS and CDR2 YYEKEE (reference sequence). In nucleotides, the CDR3 is TGTGCCAGCAGCGATGCTCCTGCCACTGAAGCTTTCTTT. It codes for CASSDAPATEAFF.

V is TRBV20-1 and J is TRBJ1-6, with 7 bases identical to TRBD1. With V trimmed by 2 bases and J by 7 bases, 8 bases remained unmatched. Germline CDR1 is DFQATT and CDR2 is SNEGSKA (reference sequence). This CDR3 comprises 15 residues. The CDR3 region is CSARPSTGRNSPLHF. The CDR3 DNA reads as TGCAGTGCTAGACCCTCGACAGGGAGGAATTCACCCCTCCACTTT.

This clonotype came up a few times. This chain uses TRBV6-5 with TRBJ2-1; D ambiguous. Germline values: CDR1 MNHEY, CDR2 SVGAGI. V was clipped by 11 bases and J by 0 bases, with 8 bases between them. The CDR3 consists of 12 residues. Here the CDR3 reads CAHGPSYNEQFF. The CDR3, as DNA: TGTGCCCACGGACCCTCCTACAATGAGCAGTTCTTC.

The sample holds a few counts of this clonotype. The gene calls are TRBV12-3 or TRBV12-4 and TRBJ2-7, with D tentatively TRBD1 or TRBD2 (6 bases each). The CDR3 loop spans 12 amino acids. V lost 3 bases and J lost 12, with 15 bases in between. CDR3 sequence: CASSFSGGQAYF. Here the CDR3 DNA reads TGTGCCAGCAGTTTCTCTGGGGGGCAGGCGTACTTC.

This clonotype was seen only a few times. The chain has TRBV11-2 and TRBJ2-7, with 8 bases fitting TRBD1. The length of the CDR3 is 18 residues. From germline, CDR1 is SGHAT and CDR2 FQNNGV. V lost 0 bases to trimming and J lost 4 bases; unmatched junction nucleotides: 14. Here the CDR3 reads CASSLESVRTGSGYEQYF. The CDR3, as DNA: TGTGCCAGCAGCTTAGAATCTGTACGGACAGGGTCCGGATACGAGCAGTACTTC.

The J gene is TRBJ2-1, the V gene TRBV27; TRBD1 aligns across 8 bases. The germline V gene encodes CDR1 MNHEY and CDR2 SMNVEV (reference sequence). V shed 5 bases and J 7 bases; nucleotides not matched to a gene: 7. The CDR3 loop spans 14 amino acids. The CDR3 loop reads CASSPRTGTNEQFF. The CDR3 DNA is TGTGCCAGCAGTCCTCGGACAGGGACGAATGAGCAGTTCTTC.

The rearrangement links TRBV11-2 to TRBJ2-7; unclear D gene. The CDR3 loop spans 12 amino acids. Per the germline V gene, CDR1 is SGHAT and CDR2 is FQNNGV. V gave up 2 bases and J gave up 6 bases, with 8 bases separating them. The CDR3 DNA is TGTGCCAGCAGCTTACAGGCCCTCGAGCAGTACGTC. Translation gives CASSLQALEQYV.

This clonotype was seen a handful of times. The V gene is TRBV9, the J gene TRBJ2-2; TRBD1 is a possible D gene (6 bases). This CDR3 has 12 amino acids. Germline CDR1 reads SGDLS; CDR2 reads YYNGEE. V lost 3 bases and J 8 bases, leaving 8 bases between the germline ends. CDR3 sequence: CASSAGAGELFF. The DNA of the CDR3 is TGTGCCAGCAGCGCAGGGGCTGGGGAGCTGTTTTTT. The full variable domain, with the rest looked up from reference TRBV9 and TRBJ2-2, is DSGVTQTPKHLITATGQRVTLRCSPRSGDLSVYWYQQSLDQGLQFLIQYYNGEERAKGNILERFSAQQFPDLHSELNLSSLELGDSALYFCASSAGAGELFFGEGSRLTVL.

This clonotype was seen at least ten times. CDR3 DNA sequence: TGTGCCAGCAGCCCTGACTGGGGCAATGAGCAGTTCTTC. Encoded protein: CASSPDWGNEQFF. The chain carries TRBV5-6 and TRBJ2-1; D uncertain. V lost 4 bases and J 6 bases, leaving 11 bases between the germline ends. CDR1 and CDR2 (germline): SGHDT, YYEEEE. The CDR3 is 13 residues long.

The chain uses TRBV9 and TRBJ2-1; the D gene is possibly TRBD2 (6 bases). Deletions cut 4 bases from V and 8 bases from J, with 10 bases between. The germline gives CDR1 SGDLS, CDR2 YYNGEE. This CDR3 has 12 amino acids. CDR3 amino acids: CASSPGSYEQFF. The CDR3 nucleotides read TGTGCCAGCAGCCCCGGGAGCTATGAGCAGTTCTTC.

The sample holds many counts of this clonotype. The CDR3 nucleotides read TGTGCCAGCAGTTGGGTAAAAACAAGCAGCACAGATACGCAGTATTTT. The encoded protein is CASSWVKTSSTDTQYF. This chain uses TRBV12-3 or TRBV12-4 with TRBJ2-3; D gene ambiguous. V lost 4 bases to trimming and J lost 0 bases, with 14 bases between them. The CDR3 spans 16 residues.

The chain carries TRBV11-3 and TRBJ2-7, with D possibly matching TRBD1 (6 bases). The V and J ends lost 5 bases and 6 bases respectively, with 17 bases between them. The CDR3 is 14 amino acids. The V gene's germline CDR1 is SGHNT and CDR2 YENEEA. In nucleotides, the CDR3 is TGTGCCAGCAGCCCCCAGACAGGTCTGGCCGAGCAGTACTTC. Its protein product is CASSPQTGLAEQYF.

This clonotype was detected many times. V gene TRBV29-1 combines with J gene TRBJ2-1; 8 nucleotides agree with TRBD2. Unmatched junction bases numbered 9, after V lost 7 bases and J lost 4 bases. The CDR3 runs to 14 residues. CDR1 and CDR2 (germline): SQVTM, ANQGSEA. CDR3 loop: CSAPGLAAYNEQFF. In DNA, the CDR3 is TGCAGCGCCCCTGGACTAGCAGCTTACAATGAGCAGTTCTTC.

In its sample, this clonotype was seen a few times. The chain uses TRBV20-1 and TRBJ1-2, with 7 nucleotides matching TRBD1. In germline, CDR1 is DFQATT, CDR2 SNEGSKA (reference sequence). Trimming removed 4 bases from V and 7 bases from J; junction bases left unmatched: 9. The CDR3 covers 13 residues. As DNA, the CDR3 is TGCAGTGCTATGGGGTCGGCAGGGGGTGGCTACACCTTC. Its translation: CSAMGSAGGGYTF.

This clonotype was counted ten times or more. V and J are TRBV7-6 and TRBJ2-7; TRBD2 matches at 7 bases. Germline trimming cut 6 bases from V and 3 bases from J; bases unmatched to any gene: 8. This CDR3 region has 14 residues. CDR1 and CDR2 (germline): SGHVS, FNYEAQ. This chain's CDR3 is CASSLSGKHYEQYF. As DNA, the CDR3 is TGTGCCAGCAGTCTCAGCGGGAAGCACTACGAGCAGTACTTC. Based on the CDR3 plus reference TRBV7-6 and TRBJ2-7, the full variable domain is GAGVSQSPRYKVTKRGQDVALRCDPISGHVSLYWYRQALGQGPEFLTYFNYEAQQDKSGLPNDRFSAERPEGSISTLTIQRTEQRDSAMYRCASSLSGKHYEQYFGPGTRLTVT.

The CDR3 spells CASSLRTANPSGANVLTF. In DNA, the CDR3 is TGTGCCAGCAGCCTGAGGACAGCTAACCCCTCTGGGGCCAACGTCCTGACTTTC. The rearrangement joins TRBV14 to TRBJ2-6; perhaps TRBD1 as D (6 bases). In germline, CDR1 is SGHDN, CDR2 FVKESK. The CDR3 covers 18 residues. Trimming removed 4 bases from V and 0 bases from J, with 16 bases in between.

The chain is built from TRBV29-1 and TRBJ2-7, with 10 bases that match TRBD2. The CDR3 length is 15 residues. Germline V gene sequence: CDR1 SQVTM, CDR2 ANQGSEA. Losses at the gene ends were 2 bases for V and 7 bases for J; bases not matched to a gene: 11. The CDR3 region has the DNA TGCAGCGTTGAACTCCTAGCGGGAGAACTTTGGGAGCAGTACTTC. Amino acid sequence: CSVELLAGELWEQYF.

This clonotype has ten or more counts. This chain connects TRBV14 to TRBJ2-3, with a tentative D call TRBD2 (5 bases). Germline CDR1 is SGHDN and CDR2 is FVKESK. The CDR3 extends over 15 amino acids. V lost 1 base and J 4 bases, leaving 12 bases between the germline ends. Here the CDR3 reads CASSQGGSVPDTQYF. Here the CDR3 DNA reads TGTGCCAGCAGCCAAGGTGGTAGCGTTCCAGATACGCAGTATTTT.